Listed below are T cell receptor beta chains from one sample, sequenced in a study of spatial heterogeneity in lung cancer. TCRdb independently ran MiXCR on the 5' RACE reads; one entry per CDR3 protein. Among approximately 93,000 distinct CDR3 sequences listed, approximately 19% were seen once. The starting material was PBMCs, obtained at follow-up. These receptors were collected from a male donor with early-stage non-small cell lung cancer. The CDR3 runs from the conserved cysteine through the conserved F or W. Fields, in order: V gene, J gene, CDR3 protein.

v_gene: TRBV7-8
j_gene: TRBJ1-2
CDR3aa: CASSLRHEPYGYTF

v_gene: TRBV7-2
j_gene: TRBJ1-2
CDR3aa: CASSKRAENYGYTF

v_gene: TRBV19
j_gene: TRBJ2-7
CDR3aa: CASIWGKGGTPWYEQYF

v_gene: TRBV9
j_gene: TRBJ1-1
CDR3aa: CASSVTPDTEAFF

v_gene: TRBV5-1
j_gene: TRBJ2-6
CDR3aa: CASSLAPAESSGANVLTF

v_gene: TRBV7-9
j_gene: TRBJ2-1
CDR3aa: CASSLGVRGQGDEQFF

v_gene: TRBV24-1
j_gene: TRBJ1-1
CDR3aa: CATSDSGQGRQAFF

v_gene: TRBV30
j_gene: TRBJ1-5
CDR3aa: CAWSSRGLSDQPQHF

v_gene: TRBV6-5
j_gene: TRBJ1-1
CDR3aa: CASRTGEGVTEAFF

v_gene: TRBV10-2
j_gene: TRBJ2-3
CDR3aa: CASSDGGSTQYF

v_gene: TRBV5-1
j_gene: TRBJ2-3
CDR3aa: CASSSNTDTQYF

v_gene: TRBV7-2
j_gene: TRBJ1-5
CDR3aa: CASSLQLNQPQHF

v_gene: TRBV9
j_gene: TRBJ1-2
CDR3aa: CASSAGQLYGYTF

v_gene: TRBV7-2
j_gene: TRBJ1-6
CDR3aa: CASSGRDKRTLMGSPLHF

v_gene: TRBV7-3
j_gene: TRBJ2-3
CDR3aa: CASSLTASGGGSTDTQYF

v_gene: TRBV5-1
j_gene: TRBJ2-5
CDR3aa: CASSLDDPFRPPRETQYF

v_gene: TRBV18
j_gene: TRBJ2-3
CDR3aa: CASSPGFSSTDTQYF

v_gene: TRBV7-6
j_gene: TRBJ1-2
CDR3aa: CASSPDRGRNYGYTF

v_gene: TRBV6-2/TRBV6-3
j_gene: TRBJ1-2
CDR3aa: CASSYGGTGDWHGYTF

v_gene: TRBV5-1
j_gene: TRBJ1-5
CDR3aa: CASRGHDNQPQHF

v_gene: TRBV7-2
j_gene: TRBJ1-1
CDR3aa: CASSLGASEAFF

v_gene: TRBV5-1
j_gene: TRBJ1-4
CDR3aa: CASSLRVNSEKLFF

v_gene: TRBV19
j_gene: TRBJ2-1
CDR3aa: CASSIGSLAGDEQFF

v_gene: TRBV7-2
j_gene: TRBJ2-2
CDR3aa: CASSFVVNTGELFF

v_gene: TRBV7-2
j_gene: TRBJ1-4
CDR3aa: CASSLGHGEKLFF

v_gene: TRBV11-3
j_gene: TRBJ1-3
CDR3aa: CASSKTGTNTIYF

v_gene: TRBV7-3
j_gene: TRBJ1-6
CDR3aa: CASSSTGEYNSPLHF

v_gene: TRBV11-1
j_gene: TRBJ2-2
CDR3aa: CASSLVGLSTGELFF